What follows are 30 T cell receptor beta chains derived from one specimen sequenced in a study of T cells in Graves' hyperthyroidism and ophthalmopathy. Template material for amplifying TCR beta CDR3 regions consisted of RNA transcripts. A first-round RT-PCR of the TCR CDR3 used the HTBI primer set. TCRdb re-called the multiplex PCR reads with MiXCR, one entry per CDR3 protein. The table shows a few hundred thousand distinct CDR3 sequences, with around 20% occurring only once. What was sequenced was blood. Source of these receptors: a man younger than 35 with Graves' hyperthyroidism.

This clonotype was seen only a few times. CDR3 sequence (DNA): TGTGCCAGCAGTGGTTTCGGGAGGGAGAAAGAGACCCAGTACTTC. This gives the protein CASSGFGREKETQYF. The V call is TRBV2, the J call TRBJ2-5; TRBD2 aligns across 8 bases. The J segment lost 3 bases and the V segment lost 4 bases, leaving 7 bases of the junction unmatched. Per the germline V gene, CDR1 is SNHLY and CDR2 is FYNNEI. This CDR3 has 15 residues.

In its sample, this clonotype was seen many times. V and J are TRBV12-3 or TRBV12-4 and TRBJ2-5, with 7 bases fitting TRBD1. The CDR3 is 19 amino acids. Germline trimming cut 1 base from V and 1 base from J; bases unmatched to any gene: 15. The CDR3 is CASSLGELLNGDSQETQYF. CDR3 nucleotides: TGTGCCAGCAGTTTAGGGGAACTGTTGAACGGGGACAGCCAAGAGACCCAGTACTTC.

This clonotype has at least ten counts. The chain is built from TRBV11-2 and TRBJ1-1, with D perhaps matching TRBD1 (6 bases). V dropped 3 bases and J dropped 5 bases, with 13 bases sitting between them. The CDR3 is 14 amino acids. In germline, CDR1 is SGHAT, CDR2 FQNNGV. The CDR3 loop is CASSFGGPRTEAFF. The DNA for the CDR3 is TGTGCCAGCAGCTTTGGGGGGCCGAGGACTGAAGCTTTCTTT.

This clonotype has at least ten counts. A junction boundary mismatches the germline segment, possibly from a read error. The rearrangement links TRBV6-4 to TRBJ2-7; D unclear. This CDR3 is 12 amino acids long. Germline V gene sequence: CDR1 MRHNA, CDR2 SNTAGT. CDR3: CAGSSDNYEQYF. DNA for the CDR3: TGTGCCGGCAGTTCAGACAACTACGAGCAGTACTTC.

This clonotype has a count of ten or more. The chain links TRBV28 to TRBJ1-5; D is uncertain. This CDR3 has 16 amino acids. Germline CDR1 MDHEN, CDR2 SYDVKM. V was pared by 2 bases and J by 4 bases, with 15 bases between. The CDR3 reads CASSLLGGGMNQPQHF. For the CDR3, the DNA is TGTGCCAGCAGTTTACTTGGAGGTGGGATGAATCAGCCCCAGCATTTT.

This clonotype occurred a few times. The gene calls are TRBV4-1 and TRBJ2-7; D gene ambiguous. Trimming took 1 base from V and 5 from J, leaving 3 bases between them. The CDR3 is made up of 11 amino acids. Germline CDR1 MGHRA, CDR2 YSYEKL. CDR3 DNA: TGCGCCAGCAGCCAAGGCCACGAGCAGTACTTC. Translation: CASSQGHEQYF.

This clonotype was counted a single time. This sequence joins TRBV5-1 and TRBJ1-1; the D gene is possibly TRBD1 (6 bases). V shed 0 bases and J shed 1 base, with 10 bases lying between them. This CDR3 comprises 15 residues. Germline V gene lookup returns CDR1 SGHRS and CDR2 YFSETQ. This chain's CDR3 is CASSLAADRNTEAFF. For the CDR3, the DNA is TGCGCCAGCAGCTTGGCGGCGGACAGGAACACTGAAGCTTTCTTT. Full variable domain (missing parts from reference TRBV5-1 and TRBJ1-1): KAGVTQTPRYLIKTRGQQVTLSCSPISGHRSVSWYQQTPGQGLQFLFEYFSETQRNKGNFPGRFSGRQFSNSRSEMNVSTLELGDSALYLCASSLAADRNTEAFFGQGTRLTVV.

This clonotype was counted many times. The rearrangement joins TRBV9 to TRBJ1-1, with D possibly TRBD1 on 5 matching bases. CDR3 length equals 15 residues. Trimming stripped 3 bases from V and 3 bases from J, with 15 bases between. The V gene's germline CDR1 is SGDLS and CDR2 YYNGEE. DNA for the CDR3: TGTGCCAGCAGCGCGGGGCGGGAGCTGGACACTGAAGCTTTCTTT. Translation gives CASSAGRELDTEAFF.

In this sample, this clonotype turned up many times. V usage is TRBV2 and J usage is TRBJ1-2, with D unresolved. CDR3 length equals 14 residues. Germline CDR1 SNHLY, CDR2 FYNNEI. V was trimmed by 4 bases and J by 2 bases, leaving 11 bases between them. The chain's CDR3 is CASSAGSSNYGYTF. In DNA form, the CDR3 reads TGTGCCAGCAGTGCTGGCAGCTCCAACTATGGCTACACCTTC.

In this sample, this clonotype turned up many times. This chain joins TRBV6-5 and TRBJ2-5; 10 bases are shared with TRBD2. The CDR3 length is 16 residues. With 4 bases clipped from V and 2 bases from J, the junction kept 7 bases outside the gene matches. Looked up from germline, CDR1 is MNHEY and CDR2 is SVGAGI. CDR3 nucleotides: TGTGCCAGCAGTTCCTTACTAGCGGGGCTACAAGAGACCCAGTACTTC. This codes for CASSSLLAGLQETQYF.

In the case of this clonotype: This may come from a read error, since a much larger clone is one base off. This sequence joins TRBV11-2 and TRBJ2-7, with D possibly being TRBD2 (5 bases). CDR3 length: 15 amino acids. Per germline, CDR1 SGHAT and CDR2 FQNNGV. The CDR3 region is CASSLELGSSYERYF. The CDR3 bases are TGTGCCAGCAGCTTAGAACTAGGGAGCTCCTACGAGCGGTACTTC. The whole variable domain, filled in from reference TRBV11-2 and TRBJ2-7, reads EAGVAQSPRYKIIEKRQSVAFWCNPISGHATLYWYQQILGQGPKLLIQFQNNGVVDDSQLPKDRFSAERLKGVDSTLKIQPAKLEDSAVYLCASSLELGSSYERYFGPGTRLTVT.

This clonotype was seen a few times. V and J are TRBV20-1 and TRBJ1-3; D gene uncertain. With 1 base removed from V and 0 bases from J, the gap between germline ends came to 7 bases. CDR1 DFQATT and CDR2 SNEGSKA come from the germline V gene (reference sequence). This CDR3 is 14 amino acids long. CDR3 sequence (DNA): TGCAGTGCTAGAGGTGTCAGCTCTGGAAACACCATATATTTT. The encoded protein is CSARGVSSGNTIYF.

This clonotype was observed at least ten times. The V call is TRBV2, the J call TRBJ2-7, with 8 bases fitting TRBD2. With 3 bases clipped from V and 3 bases from J, the junction kept 4 bases outside the gene matches. CDR1 is SNHLY and CDR2 is FYNNEI in the germline V gene. The CDR3 is 14 amino acids. CDR3 residues: CASSDTSGDYEQYF. The CDR3 region has the DNA TGTGCCAGCAGTGATACTAGCGGAGACTACGAGCAGTACTTC.

The V and J genes are TRBV20-1 and TRBJ2-5; D may be TRBD2 (5 bases). Trimming removed 7 bases from V and 2 bases from J, with 14 bases in between. The germline gives CDR1 DFQATT, CDR2 SNEGSKA (reference sequence). The CDR3 runs 13 residues. The CDR3 sequence: CSVSTNLQETQYF. CDR3 DNA sequence: TGCAGTGTTTCGACTAACCTACAAGAGACCCAGTACTTC.

This clonotype has ten or more counts. This sequence joins TRBV6-5 and TRBJ1-5; D is possibly TRBD1 (5 bases). The germline V gene has CDR1 MNHEY and CDR2 SVGAGI. Trimming shortened V by 6 bases and J by 7 bases, and 13 bases separated the two germline ends. The CDR3 is 13 residues long. CDR3 DNA: TGTGCCAGCAGCCAAAGGGGAGGCCAGCCCCAGCATTTT. Its protein product is CASSQRGGQPQHF.

V is TRBV12-3 or TRBV12-4 and J is TRBJ2-2; D uncertain. This CDR3 contains 13 residues. Between the trimmed V and J ends, which lost 7 bases and 5 bases, there was a span of 11 bases. The DNA of the CDR3 is TGTGCCAGCACCGCTGGTTGGACCGGGGAGCTGTTTTTT. This gives the protein CASTAGWTGELFF.

This clonotype was found a few times. The chain has TRBV7-2 and TRBJ2-5, with no clear D. Germline-derived CDR1 and CDR2 are SGHTA and FQGNSA. The CDR3 spans 14 residues. Trimming removed 5 bases at V and 2 bases at J, with 12 bases between. The CDR3 reads CASSPEVGQETQYF. CDR3 DNA: TGTGCCAGCAGCCCCGAGGTGGGGCAAGAGACCCAGTACTTC.

This clonotype has at least ten counts. V is TRBV19 and J is TRBJ1-1, with D unresolved. The V gene lost 3 bases and the J gene lost 1 base, with 3 bases spanning the gap. Germline V gene sequence: CDR1 LNHDA, CDR2 SQIVND (reference sequence). There are 12 residues in the CDR3. The DNA of the CDR3 is TGTGCCAGTAGTATCCAGAACACTGAAGCTTTCTTT. Translated: CASSIQNTEAFF.

Ten or more counts support this clonotype. J is TRBJ1-1 and V is TRBV19; D unresolved. The CDR3 spans 14 residues. The ends were cut back, 5 bases at V and 1 base at J, with 11 bases in the middle. CDR1 LNHDA and CDR2 SQIVND come from the germline V gene (reference sequence). The CDR3 reads CASSQERGNTEAFF. CDR3 DNA: TGTGCCAGTAGTCAAGAACGGGGGAACACTGAAGCTTTCTTT. Using reference TRBV19 and TRBJ1-1 for the parts outside the CDR3, the full variable domain is DGGITQSPKYLFRKEGQNVTLSCEQNLNHDAMYWYRQDPGQGLRLIYYSQIVNDFQKGDIAEGYSVSREKKESFPLTVTSAQKNPTAFYLCASSQERGNTEAFFGQGTRLTVV.

The J gene is TRBJ1-4, the V gene TRBV20-1, with unresolved D. The germline V gene encodes CDR1 DFQATT and CDR2 SNEGSKA (reference sequence). The V end was cut by 6 bases, the J end by 7 bases, with 15 bases between. The CDR3 is made up of 13 amino acids. This CDR3 reads CSALRIYGEKLFF. In DNA, the CDR3 is TGCAGTGCCCTCCGAATCTATGGTGAAAAACTGTTTTTT.

A few counts support this clonotype. V usage is TRBV12-3 or TRBV12-4 and J usage is TRBJ1-5; the D is unclear. The CDR3 consists of 15 residues. Between the trimmed V and J ends, which lost 2 bases and 4 bases, there was a span of 12 bases. CDR3 nucleotide sequence: TGTGCCAGCAGTTTACGGGGATGGTCGAATCAGCCCCAGCATTTT. This sequence encodes CASSLRGWSNQPQHF.

This clonotype was counted only a few times. The chain employs TRBV6-1 and TRBJ2-5; D is ambiguous. This CDR3 is built from 14 residues. Germline CDR1 and CDR2: MNHNS and SASEGT. V was pared by 1 base and J by 2 bases, with 8 bases between. Here the CDR3 reads CASSEGASQETQYF. Here the CDR3 DNA reads TGTGCCAGCAGTGAAGGGGCGTCTCAAGAGACCCAGTACTTC.

V usage is TRBV20-1 and J usage is TRBJ1-2, with D unclear. The V and J ends lost 3 bases and 0 bases respectively, with 17 bases between them. The CDR3 has 16 residues. Germline values: CDR1 DFQATT, CDR2 SNEGSKA (reference sequence). As DNA, the CDR3 is TGCAGTGCTAGCGCAGCCCGAGGACTATCTAACTATGGCTACACCTTC. Protein: CSASAARGLSNYGYTF.

This clonotype was counted many times. The chain recombines TRBV28 with TRBJ1-1; D is perhaps TRBD1 (6 bases). V lost 3 bases and J 1 base, leaving 15 bases between the germline ends. The germline gives CDR1 MDHEN, CDR2 SYDVKM. The CDR3 length is 16 residues. The CDR3 DNA reads TGTGCCAGCAGTTTGAGGGGGTCCAGGAGGAACACTGAAGCTTTCTTT. Protein: CASSLRGSRRNTEAFF.

This clonotype was observed many times. The genes are TRBV20-1 and TRBJ1-5; no clear D. Trimming left V 3 bases short and J 3 bases short, with 12 bases between. The germline V gene encodes CDR1 DFQATT and CDR2 SNEGSKA (reference sequence). CDR3 length equals 14 residues. The CDR3 DNA reads TGCAGTGCTAGGTACAGCCTCCTCAATCAGCCCCAGCATTTT. It codes for CSARYSLLNQPQHF.

Ten or more counts support this clonotype. CDR3 sequence reads: CASSQGQYASGNTIYF. As DNA, the CDR3 is TGTGCCAGCAGCCAAGGACAGTATGCCTCTGGAAACACCATATATTTT. The gene calls are TRBV6-2 or TRBV6-3 and TRBJ1-3; tentative D call: TRBD1 (6 bases). There are 16 residues in the CDR3. V lost 6 bases to trimming and J lost 0 bases, with 15 bases between them. Germline CDR1 and CDR2: MNHEY and SVGEGT.

This clonotype appeared many times. The chain links TRBV6-5 to TRBJ1-2; 7 bases fit TRBD1. V was clipped by 2 bases and J by 0 bases; unmatched bases: 6. The CDR3 sequence is 16 residues long. Germline V lookup: CDR1 MNHEY, CDR2 SVGAGI. CDR3 region: CASSYGFQGANYGYTF. CDR3 nucleotides: TGTGCCAGCAGTTACGGGTTCCAGGGGGCTAACTATGGCTACACCTTC.

This clonotype was detected only a few times. This chain links TRBV2 with TRBJ1-2; TRBD1 aligns across 9 bases. The ends lost 6 bases at V and 4 bases at J; junction bases unmatched: 12. Germline-derived CDR1 and CDR2 are SNHLY and FYNNEI. This CDR3 region has 16 residues. DNA for the CDR3: TGTGCCAGCAGCGATGCAGGGACAGGGAGGCGCTATGGCTACACCTTC. It encodes CASSDAGTGRRYGYTF. The full variable domain, its missing parts supplied by reference TRBV2 and TRBJ1-2, is EPEVTQTPSHQVTQMGQEVILRCVPISNHLYFYWYRQILGQKVEFLVSFYNNEISEKSEIFDDQFSVERPDGSNFTLKIRSTKLEDSAMYFCASSDAGTGRRYGYTFGSGTRLTVV.

This clonotype was observed at least ten times. Here the CDR3 DNA reads TGTGCCACCAGCAGAGATACCCTTGACAGGGTAGGAGGCTACACCTTC. As protein: CATSRDTLDRVGGYTF. This chain links TRBV15 with TRBJ1-2, with 7 nucleotides matching TRBD1. CDR3 length equals 16 residues. Trimming took 0 bases from V and 8 from J; bases not matched to a gene: 12. The germline gives CDR1 LNHNV, CDR2 YYDKDF (reference sequence).

This clonotype came up a few times. The genes are TRBV28 and TRBJ1-6; 7 nucleotides align to TRBD1. CDR1 is MDHEN, CDR2 SYDVKM, per germline. There are 16 residues in the CDR3. V shed 6 bases and J 2 bases; nucleotides not matched to a gene: 7. Written as DNA, the CDR3 is TGTGCCAGCAGCTGGGACAGTGCCCCCTATAATTCACCCCTCCACTTT. This sequence encodes CASSWDSAPYNSPLHF.